Listed here are 20 T cell receptor beta chains from one sample, sequenced in a study of blood T cells in healthy people across ages. A second roughly 7 to 12 cycle PCR used barcoded and J-beta primers. MiXCR, applied by TCRdb to the 5' RACE reads, yields one record per CDR3 protein. Of approximately 820,000 distinct CDR3 sequences detected, more than 40% appear once; the ten largest clones hold nearly 20%. Sequenced: blood. These receptor sequences come from a man aged 55 to 70 in good health.

The chain couples TRBV20-1 to TRBJ2-5; possibly TRBD2 for D (6 bases). The CDR3 sequence is 14 residues long. V was trimmed by 2 bases and J by 11 bases, leaving 21 bases between them. CDR1 is DFQATT, CDR2 SNEGSKA, per germline (reference sequence). CDR3 sequence (DNA): TGCAGTGCTAGACCATCTCCTAGCGACAATGAGCAGTACTTC. This translates into CSARPSPSDNEQYF.

This clonotype has a handful of counts. The rearrangement joins TRBV27 to TRBJ2-1; D may be TRBD2 (5 bases). The germline V gene has CDR1 MNHEY and CDR2 SMNVEV (reference sequence). The V end was cut by 2 bases, the J end by 4 bases, with 12 bases between. The CDR3 spans 15 residues. CDR3 loop: CASSLMGSIYNEQFF. Here the CDR3 DNA reads TGTGCCAGCAGTTTAATGGGGAGTATTTACAATGAGCAGTTCTTC.

The chain is built from TRBV7-2 and TRBJ2-7; 9 nucleotides agree with TRBD2. Matching the DNA end better, TRBJ2-5 makes the J call doubtful. CDR1 SGHTA and CDR2 FQGNSA come from the germline V gene. CDR3 length: 15 amino acids. CDR3 protein: CASSLSFGGGGTQYF. CDR3 nucleotides: TGTGCCAGCAGCTTATCATTTGGCGGGGGGGGGACCCAGTACTTC.

The gene calls are TRBV20-1 and TRBJ2-7; 9 bases are a match to TRBD2. Looked up from germline, CDR1 is DFQATT and CDR2 is SNEGSKA (reference sequence). After removal of 3 bases from V and 4 bases from J, the junction contained 10 bases not matched to a gene. The length of the CDR3 is 15 residues. The CDR3 protein is CSASPGGSGGYEQYF. CDR3 bases: TGCAGTGCTAGCCCCGGTGGTAGCGGGGGTTACGAGCAGTACTTC.

The rearrangement joins TRBV12-3 or TRBV12-4 to TRBJ2-1, with 7 bases aligning to TRBD2. V shed 7 bases and J 4 bases; nucleotides not matched to a gene: 16. The CDR3 covers 17 residues. The CDR3 sequence: CASTLWGGSRAYNEQFF. In DNA, the CDR3 is TGTGCCAGCACCCTTTGGGGCGGGAGTAGAGCTTACAATGAGCAGTTCTTC.

The chain couples TRBV5-8 to TRBJ2-3; D possibly corresponds to TRBD2 (7 bases). Trimming took off 4 bases at V and 0 bases at J, with 18 bases between the two ends. Germline V gene data show CDR1 as SGHTS and CDR2 as YDEGEE. The CDR3 runs to 17 residues. The CDR3, as DNA: TGTGCCAGCAGCCCCTTGTGGGGAGGGACAAGCACAGATACGCAGTATTTT. This translates into CASSPLWGGTSTDTQYF.

The rearrangement links TRBV7-3 to TRBJ2-2; possibly TRBD1 or TRBD2 for D (5 bases each). Germline-derived CDR1 and CDR2 are SGHTA and FQGTGA. V dropped 5 bases and J dropped 6 bases, with 13 bases sitting between them. CDR3 length: 14 amino acids. The CDR3 bases are TGTGCCAGCAGCCGGGCAAGGGACGCCGGGGAGCTGTTTTTT. The encoded protein is CASSRARDAGELFF.

There are many counts of this clonotype. The genes are TRBV7-2 and TRBJ2-5; perhaps TRBD1 as D (5 bases). CDR3 length: 16 residues. Germline V gives CDR1 SGHTA, CDR2 FQGNSA. The ends were cut back, 5 bases at V and 4 bases at J, with 20 bases in the middle. The CDR3 bases are TGTGCCAGCAGCCCCCAATCGGGCAGGGTTGGAGAGACCCAGTACTTC. This sequence encodes CASSPQSGRVGETQYF.

This clonotype came up many times. The chain joins TRBV4-1 to TRBJ2-5; D is uncertain. The germline V gene encodes CDR1 MGHRA and CDR2 YSYEKL. V lost 1 base, J lost 2 bases, and 8 bases lay in between. The CDR3 length is 14 residues. The CDR3 sequence is CASSQGGVQETQYF. The CDR3 coding sequence is TGCGCCAGCAGCCAAGGTGGCGTGCAAGAGACCCAGTACTTC.

This clonotype showed up just a few times. This chain connects TRBV30 to TRBJ2-7; 8 bases line up with TRBD1. V shed 1 base and J 3 bases; nucleotides not matched to a gene: 2. CDR3 size: 13 residues. Germline CDR1 GTSNPN, CDR2 SVGIG (reference sequence). CDR3 bases: TGTGCCTGGAGTGCAGGACAGGGCTACGAGCAGTACTTC. Amino acids: CAWSAGQGYEQYF.

Only a few counts were recorded for this clonotype. The chain uses TRBV24-1 and TRBJ2-5; tentative D call: TRBD2 (7 bases). V lost 8 bases, J lost 11 bases, and 23 bases lay in between. CDR3 size: 14 residues. Germline V gene data show CDR1 as KGHDR and CDR2 as SFDVKD. CDR3 nucleotides: TGTGCCACCAAAGGGGGGGGCCTTTACAATGAGCAGTACTTC. The encoded protein is CATKGGGLYNEQYF.

In this sample, this clonotype turned up a few times. The chain carries TRBV12-3 or TRBV12-4 and TRBJ1-2, with 9 positions matching TRBD1. V lost 6 bases and J lost 8; bases outside the gene matches: 7. There are 13 residues in the CDR3. The CDR3 is CASSMADRGGYTF. The CDR3 nucleotides are TGTGCCAGCAGCATGGCGGACAGGGGAGGCTACACCTTC.

The chain combines TRBV3-1 with TRBJ2-5; weak D call: TRBD2 (6 bases). The germline gives CDR1 LGHDT, CDR2 YNNKEL (reference sequence). The V gene lost 4 bases and the J gene lost 5 bases, with 17 bases spanning the gap. This CDR3 comprises 15 residues. CDR3 protein: CASSRDLDYSETQYF. The DNA of the CDR3 is TGTGCCAGCAGCCGCGACTTGGACTACTCCGAGACCCAGTACTTC.

The V and J genes are TRBV13 and TRBJ2-7; possibly TRBD2 for D (6 bases). The CDR3 runs 21 residues. Trimming removed 5 bases from V and 4 bases from J, with 36 bases in between. Germline loops: CDR1 PRHDT, CDR2 FYEKMQ (reference sequence). Here the CDR3 reads CASSPTGSRPSGPQRNYEQYF. Here the CDR3 DNA reads TGTGCCAGCAGCCCAACCGGGAGCCGGCCGTCCGGCCCACAAAGGAATTACGAGCAGTACTTC.

A few counts support this clonotype. The chain combines TRBV6-6 with TRBJ2-7, with D perhaps matching TRBD1 (6 bases). The germline CDR1 and CDR2 sequences are MNHNY and SVGAGI (reference sequence). The ends were cut back, 0 bases at V and 2 bases at J, with 11 bases in the middle. The CDR3 sequence is 15 residues long. The DNA for the CDR3 is TGTGCCAGCAGTTACTCGACCGGGACAACCTACGAGCAGTACTTC. Translation gives CASSYSTGTTYEQYF.

This clonotype was detected a few times. In DNA, the CDR3 is TGTGCCAGCATGCAGGGGGTCACAGATACGCAGTATTTT. Its protein product is CASMQGVTDTQYF. This chain connects TRBV7-2 to TRBJ2-3; 7 nucleotides line up with TRBD1. There are 13 residues in the CDR3. Germline V gene data show CDR1 as SGHTA and CDR2 as FQGNSA. Trimming removed 7 bases from V and 2 bases from J; junction bases left unmatched: 3.

Concerning this clonotype itself: This may stem from a read error, because a much larger clone lies one nucleotide away. V gene TRBV25-1 combines with J gene TRBJ2-5; D call uncertain. Germline CDR1 MGHDK, CDR2 SYGVNS. The CDR3 has 14 residues. CDR3 in amino acids: CTSSPWGTQETQYF. CDR3 DNA sequence: TGTACCAGCAGCCCGTGGGGAACCCAAGAGACCCAGTACTTC.

This chain links TRBV4-3 with TRBJ2-7; D ambiguous. With 1 base removed from V and 4 bases from J, the gap between germline ends came to 8 bases. CDR1 is LGHNA and CDR2 is YSLEER in the germline V gene. The CDR3 has 13 amino acids. The CDR3: CASSQATRYEQYF. CDR3 sequence (DNA): TGCGCCAGCAGCCAAGCGACGAGGTACGAGCAGTACTTC.

This chain uses TRBV7-9 with TRBJ2-1; possible D gene TRBD1, 6 bases. This CDR3 has 18 residues. Germline assignment: CDR1 SEHNR and CDR2 FQNEAQ (reference sequence). With 5 bases removed from V and 3 bases from J, the gap between germline ends came to 23 bases. CDR3 region: CASSPKADQRQDYNEQFF. The CDR3, as DNA: TGTGCCAGCAGCCCTAAAGCAGACCAAAGACAGGACTACAATGAGCAGTTCTTC. The variable domain in full, completed from reference TRBV7-9 and TRBJ2-1, reads DTGVSQNPRHKITKRGQNVTFRCDPISEHNRLYWYRQTLGQGPEFLTYFQNEAQLEKSRLLSDRFSAERPKGSFSTLEIQRTEQGDSAMYLCASSPKADQRQDYNEQFFGPGTRLTVL.

The CDR3 DNA reads as TGTGCCAGCAGCCAAGACCCTCGCCGGGGGGCCGTCGATACGCAGTATTTT. The encoded protein is CASSQDPRRGAVDTQYF. V is TRBV14 and J is TRBJ2-3; weak D call: TRBD2 (7 bases). The germline V gene encodes CDR1 SGHDN and CDR2 FVKESK. The length of the CDR3 is 17 residues. Trimming left V 0 bases short and J 6 bases short, with 19 bases between.